This passage covers 27 T cell receptor beta chains from one sample sequenced in a study of shared clonotypes between healthy human individuals (dated by TCRdb to the early 2020s). Library method: the immunoSEQ multiplex PCR assay. This immuneACCESS table, as held by TCRdb, lists in-frame sequences with V and J called but not all clones. Of the missing ones, under half trace to an unresolved V gene in checked studies; the others have no known cause. The sample data list about 2.3 million clones, and 85% to 95% of these were observed just once. The ten largest account for approximately 0.39% of the sample. Sequenced: naive CD4+ T cells from PBMCs. The sample's cell subset or site label, decoded: CD45RA+ positively selected. These receptor sequences come from a man aged 18 to 29 in good health. Some clones in this sample may be carry-over from other donors' samples.

The J gene is TRBJ2-3, the V gene TRBV5-1, with 11 positions matching TRBD1. CDR3 length: 14 residues. The germline gives CDR1 SGHRS, CDR2 YFSETQ. Losses at the gene ends were 7 bases for V and 3 bases for J; bases not matched to a gene: 4. The CDR3 spells CASEGTGGTDTQYF. CDR3 DNA sequence: TGCGCCAGCGAAGGGACAGGGGGGACAGATACGCAGTATTTT. The full variable domain, completed using reference TRBV5-1 and TRBJ2-3, is KAGVTQTPRYLIKTRGQQVTLSCSPISGHRSVSWYQQTPGQGLQFLFEYFSETQRNKGNFPGRFSGRQFSNSRSEMNVSTLELGDSALYLCASEGTGGTDTQYFGPGTRLTVL.

This chain connects TRBV5-1 to TRBJ2-1; D uncertain. The V end was cut by 1 base, the J end by 8 bases, with 13 bases between. Germline V gives CDR1 SGHRS, CDR2 YFSETQ. This CDR3 is built from 14 residues. CDR3: CASSLSVGPYEQFF. In DNA form, the CDR3 reads TGCGCCAGCAGCTTGAGTGTGGGCCCTTATGAGCAGTTCTTC.

The rearrangement uses TRBV29-1 and TRBJ2-3; D may be TRBD1 (5 bases). Trimming shortened V by 6 bases and J by 4 bases, and 11 bases separated the two germline ends. The CDR3 covers 12 residues. The V gene's germline CDR1 is SQVTM and CDR2 ANQGSEA. This chain's CDR3 is CSVGKGSDTQYF. As DNA, the CDR3 is TGCAGCGTGGGAAAGGGGTCAGATACGCAGTATTTT.

The rearrangement links TRBV27 to TRBJ1-2; perhaps TRBD1 as D (5 bases). CDR1 is MNHEY and CDR2 is SMNVEV in the germline V gene (reference sequence). Trimming left V 5 bases short and J 7 bases short, with 20 bases between. The CDR3 extends over 15 amino acids. Here the CDR3 DNA reads TGTGCCAGCAGTCTGGGGTTAGGGGTCGTTGGTGGCTACACCTTC. Translating it yields CASSLGLGVVGGYTF.

On this clone: Different DNA sequences within this sample yield the same CDR3. V gene TRBV27 combines with J gene TRBJ1-5; D ambiguous. Germline values: CDR1 MNHEY, CDR2 SMNVEV (reference sequence). This CDR3 spans 13 amino acids. V lost 2 bases to trimming and J lost 0 bases, with 2 bases between them. DNA for the CDR3: TGTGCCAGCAGTTTAGATAGCAATCAGCCCCAGCATTTT. Encoded protein: CASSLDSNQPQHF.

To note about this clone: The sample holds other DNA sequences that translate to the same CDR3. V usage is TRBV2 and J usage is TRBJ1-5; D may be TRBD1 (6 bases). Germline CDR1 reads SNHLY; CDR2 reads FYNNEI. The germline V and J ends were trimmed by 4 bases and 5 bases, with 9 bases remaining between them. The CDR3 covers 13 residues. CDR3 in amino acids: CASSGGLDQPQHF. In nucleotides, the CDR3 is TGTGCCAGCAGTGGGGGGCTGGATCAGCCCCAGCATTTT.

The chain joins TRBV7-3 to TRBJ2-1, with D possibly being TRBD1 or TRBD2 (6 bases each). V was pared by 5 bases and J by 3 bases, with 11 bases between. The CDR3 loop spans 14 amino acids. Per germline, CDR1 SGHTA and CDR2 FQGTGA. The CDR3 nucleotides are TGTGCCAGCAGCGCAGGAGGGGGCTACAATGAGCAGTTCTTC. Residues: CASSAGGGYNEQFF.

CDR3 amino acids: CASSLNFPEQFF. The CDR3 DNA sequence: TGTGCCAGCAGCTTAAATTTTCCTGAGCAGTTCTTC. The chain joins TRBV7-9 to TRBJ2-1, with D uncertain. CDR3 length: 12 amino acids. Germline CDR1 reads SEHNR; CDR2 reads FQNEAQ (reference sequence). Trimming took 2 bases from V and 9 from J, leaving 8 bases between them.

The chain couples TRBV30 to TRBJ1-2; D might be TRBD1 (5 bases). The germline V and J ends were trimmed by 3 bases and 7 bases, with 21 bases remaining between them. CDR3 length: 15 residues. In germline, CDR1 is GTSNPN, CDR2 SVGIG (reference sequence). CDR3 amino acids: CAWSGGKGRGPGYTF. The CDR3 DNA reads as TGTGCCTGGAGCGGGGGGAAGGGGCGCGGTCCTGGCTACACCTTC. The entire variable domain, with the rest obtained from reference TRBV30 and TRBJ1-2, is as follows: SQTIHQWPATLVQPVGSPLSLECTVEGTSNPNLYWYRQAAGRGLQLLFYSVGIGQISSEVPQNLSASRPQDRQFILSSKKLLLSDSGFYLCAWSGGKGRGPGYTFGSGTRLTVV.

On this clone: This sample also contains other DNA sequences that code for the same CDR3. J is TRBJ2-2 and V is TRBV18; 9 bases are shared with TRBD1. The germline V gene encodes CDR1 KGHSH and CDR2 LQKENI. J gave up 3 bases and V 2 bases, and 1 base lay outside the gene matches. This CDR3 is 15 amino acids long. CDR3 DNA sequence: TGTGCCAGCTCACCAAGACAGGGGGACACCGGGGAGCTGTTTTTT. It translates to CASSPRQGDTGELFF.

As regards this clone: The same CDR3 also results from other DNA sequences found in this sample. The chain has TRBV20-1 and TRBJ2-3; D unresolved. V was clipped by 5 bases and J by 4 bases, with 4 bases between them. CDR3 length: 10 amino acids. Germline V lookup: CDR1 DFQATT, CDR2 SNEGSKA (reference sequence). As DNA, the CDR3 is TGCAGTGCTTCAGCAGATACGCAGTATTTT. Translation: CSASADTQYF.

The chain uses TRBV28 and TRBJ2-1; TRBD1 matches 8 bases. V trimming: 3 bases; J trimming: 7 bases; junction bases outside the gene matches: 14. The germline V gene has CDR1 MDHEN and CDR2 SYDVKM. CDR3 length: 17 amino acids. DNA for the CDR3: TGTGCCAGCAGTTTCTTTACTCCCGGGACAGGAGAAAATGAGCAGTTCTTC. Translated, it gives CASSFFTPGTGENEQFF.

V is TRBV5-1 and J is TRBJ2-1; the D gene is possibly TRBD1 (6 bases). Germline lookup yields CDR1 SGHRS and CDR2 YFSETQ. The CDR3 contains 14 residues. Trimming took 4 bases from V and 3 from J, leaving 11 bases between them. CDR3 DNA sequence: TGCGCCAGCAGCCCCCAGGGGTTCTACAATGAGCAGTTCTTC. Residues: CASSPQGFYNEQFF.

The chain uses TRBV15 and TRBJ1-1; 10 nucleotides match TRBD1. The V gene's germline CDR1 is LNHNV and CDR2 YYDKDF (reference sequence). This CDR3 region has 13 residues. V lost 5 bases and J lost 10; bases outside the gene matches: 7. CDR3 nucleotide sequence: TGTGCCACCAGCTCTGGACAGGGGGAGGGAGCTTTCTTT. Translation gives CATSSGQGEGAFF.

CDR3 in DNA: TGTGCCAGAAGCCAAAGCGGGGACACTTACCAAGAGACCCAGTACTTC. Translation gives CARSQSGDTYQETQYF. J is TRBJ2-5 and V is TRBV5-3; weak D call: TRBD2 (7 bases). TRBV5-3 is reported as an ORF; its role is uncertain. V was clipped by 4 bases and J by 0 bases, with 16 bases between them. CDR3 length: 16 amino acids.

The chain joins TRBV30 to TRBJ1-2, with D perhaps TRBD1 (5 bases). The length of the CDR3 is 15 residues. Deletions cut 6 bases from V and 0 bases from J, with 17 bases between. Per germline, CDR1 GTSNPN and CDR2 SVGIG (reference sequence). The CDR3 DNA follows: TGTGCCTGCTCCCAGGGTTTAGATCCTAACTATGGCTACACCTTC. Translation: CACSQGLDPNYGYTF.

The chain has TRBV14 and TRBJ2-7, with 7 bases matching TRBD1. The J segment lost 6 bases and the V segment lost 7 bases, leaving 3 bases of the junction unmatched. The CDR3 is 11 amino acids. Germline lookup yields CDR1 SGHDN and CDR2 FVKESK. The CDR3 nucleotides are TGTGCCAGCACACAGGGGCGCGAGCAGTACTTC. Its translation is CASTQGREQYF.

V gene TRBV14 combines with J gene TRBJ2-5; 9 bases are shared with TRBD2. Germline CDR1 reads SGHDN; CDR2 reads FVKESK. CDR3 length: 14 residues. After removal of 3 bases from V and 5 bases from J, the junction contained 4 bases not matched to a gene. The CDR3 is CASSQRTSAETQYF. DNA of the CDR3: TGTGCCAGCAGCCAGAGGACTAGCGCGGAGACCCAGTACTTC.

This sequence joins TRBV30 and TRBJ2-1; D may correspond to TRBD1 or TRBD2 (7 bases each). Germline assignment: CDR1 GTSNPN and CDR2 SVGIG (reference sequence). V lost 7 bases, J lost 9 bases, and 13 bases lay in between. This CDR3 region has 11 residues. The CDR3 DNA is TGTGCCTCGCAGGGGGAGGGTGAGCAGTTCTTC. The encoded protein is CASQGEGEQFF. The whole variable domain, remainder taken from reference TRBV30 and TRBJ2-1, is SQTIHQWPATLVQPVGSPLSLECTVEGTSNPNLYWYRQAAGRGLQLLFYSVGIGQISSEVPQNLSASRPQDRQFILSSKKLLLSDSGFYLCASQGEGEQFFGPGTRLTVL.

The chain uses TRBV9 and TRBJ2-5; D call uncertain. The CDR3 loop spans 15 amino acids. V was clipped by 4 bases and J by 2 bases, with 15 bases between them. Germline-derived CDR1 and CDR2 are SGDLS and YYNGEE. CDR3 amino acids: CASSTAGSRQETQYF. CDR3 nucleotides: TGTGCCAGCAGCACCGCCGGGTCGCGGCAAGAGACCCAGTACTTC.

To note about this clone: The same CDR3 is also encoded by other DNA sequences in this sample. The rearrangement uses TRBV5-1 and TRBJ2-5, with TRBD1 identical over 9 bases. From germline, CDR1 is SGHRS and CDR2 YFSETQ. This CDR3 contains 15 residues. Losses at the gene ends were 0 bases for V and 5 bases for J; bases not matched to a gene: 5. The CDR3 nucleotides read TGCGCCAGCAGCTTGGCACAGGGGGCGTGGGAGACCCAGTACTTC. Its translation: CASSLAQGAWETQYF.

This clone was picked up a small number of times. Other DNA sequences of this sample code for an identical CDR3. The chain carries TRBV28 and TRBJ2-1, with D hard to call. Trimming cost V 5 bases and J 4 bases, with 3 bases left between them. This CDR3 region has 11 residues. Germline V gene sequence: CDR1 MDHEN, CDR2 SYDVKM. DNA for the CDR3: TGTGCCAGCAGTCTTTACAATGAGCAGTTCTTC. Its protein is CASSLYNEQFF.

The chain links TRBV11-2 to TRBJ2-1, with no clear D. CDR3 length equals 13 residues. Per the germline V gene, CDR1 is SGHAT and CDR2 is FQNNGV. Trimming stripped 2 bases from V and 9 bases from J, with 11 bases between. The CDR3 sequence: CASSLSGYAEQFF. The CDR3 DNA sequence: TGTGCCAGCAGCTTATCCGGGTACGCTGAGCAGTTCTTC. Complete variable domain (other parts from reference TRBV11-2 and TRBJ2-1): EAGVAQSPRYKIIEKRQSVAFWCNPISGHATLYWYQQILGQGPKLLIQFQNNGVVDDSQLPKDRFSAERLKGVDSTLKIQPAKLEDSAVYLCASSLSGYAEQFFGPGTRLTVL.

This chain connects TRBV30 to TRBJ2-3; weak D call: TRBD2 (6 bases). Per the germline V gene, CDR1 is GTSNPN and CDR2 is SVGIG (reference sequence). Between the trimmed V and J ends, which lost 7 bases and 0 bases, there was a span of 11 bases. This CDR3 comprises 13 residues. The CDR3 here is CAFGRTSTDTQYF. CDR3 sequence (DNA): TGTGCCTTCGGGAGAACTAGCACAGATACGCAGTATTTT. The variable domain in full, completed from reference TRBV30 and TRBJ2-3, reads SQTIHQWPATLVQPVGSPLSLECTVEGTSNPNLYWYRQAAGRGLQLLFYSVGIGQISSEVPQNLSASRPQDRQFILSSKKLLLSDSGFYLCAFGRTSTDTQYFGPGTRLTVL.

The chain links TRBV27 to TRBJ2-7, with 8 bases that match TRBD1. This CDR3 comprises 13 residues. Trimming removed 10 bases from V and 2 bases from J; junction bases left unmatched: 7. The germline V gene encodes CDR1 MNHEY and CDR2 SMNVEV (reference sequence). As DNA, the CDR3 is TGTGCCATTGGGGACAGGACAGCCTACGAGCAGTACTTC. Protein: CAIGDRTAYEQYF.

This chain connects TRBV7-9 to TRBJ2-7; D uncertain. This CDR3 is built from 12 residues. Germline-derived CDR1 and CDR2 are SEHNR and FQNEAQ (reference sequence). V was clipped by 1 base and J by 2 bases, with 3 bases between them. The CDR3 protein is CASSLDTYEQYF. The CDR3 DNA is TGTGCCAGCAGCTTAGACACCTACGAGCAGTACTTC.

This clone appeared a single time. The J gene is TRBJ1-5, the V gene TRBV9; D is unclear. Per germline, CDR1 SGDLS and CDR2 YYNGEE. This CDR3 is 16 amino acids long. V lost 0 bases and J lost 4, with 14 bases in between. The CDR3 is CASSVGLSPANQPQHF. Written as DNA, the CDR3 is TGTGCCAGCAGCGTAGGACTATCACCGGCAAATCAGCCCCAGCATTTT.